This T cell receptor beta chain derives from a study of CD8 T cells in Susac syndrome. This CDR3 region has 12 residues. The ends lost 8 bases at V and 4 bases at J; junction bases unmatched: 1. Per the germline V gene, CDR1 is SEHNR and CDR2 is FQNEAQ (reference sequence). Healthy donors, matched for age and sex, constituted the control group. This clonotype is a singleton in its sample. Its antigen is undetermined. Study outcomes and limitations: In its TCR sequencing and HLA analysis, the study acknowledged that the number of individuals was relatively small.

RNA, at roughly 0.45 to 1 ug, was reverse transcribed with random hexamers. The authors amplified TCR beta CDR3 across 54 Vbeta and 13 Jbeta using immunoSEQ multiplex PCR. TCRdb reprocessed the immunoSEQ multiplex PCR reads with MiXCR, giving one entry per CDR3 protein. Seen here are around 46,000 distinct CDR3 sequences, nearly 95% observed once, and the top ten hold roughly 0.4%. This clonotype was sampled from a human donor in good health. V usage is TRBV7-9 and J usage is TRBJ2-5; 10 bases agree with TRBD2. Sequencing was performed on CD8+ T cells from PBMCs. CDR3 in DNA: TGTGCCAGCCTAGCGGGAGTAGAGACCCAGTACTTC. Its protein is CASLAGVETQYF.